These 2 T cell receptor beta chains were all obtained from the same sample, sequenced in a study of identical twins. A single record per CDR3 protein comes from TCRdb applying MiXCR to the 5' RACE reads. This table holds 250,000 to 300,000 distinct CDR3 sequences, less than 9.5% found once. The same sample was also studied in work on yellow fever vaccine responses in identical twins.

The sample consisted of CD8+ T cells sorted from blood. The receptors shown here come from a woman younger than 30 in good health.

V usage is TRBV7-6 and J usage is TRBJ2-1; 9 bases agree with TRBD1. Germline V lookup: CDR1 SGHVS, CDR2 FNYEAQ. V lost 5 bases, J lost 4 bases, and 9 bases stayed unmatched. The CDR3 sequence is 16 residues long. CDR3 sequence (DNA): TGTGCCAGCAGCCTCACAGGGGGCCCAGGTTACAATGAGCAGTTCTTC. Its translation: CASSLTGGPGYNEQFF.

This clonotype was seen more than once but under ten times. The chain has TRBV7-2 and TRBJ2-7, with D unclear. Germline V CDR1 and CDR2: SGHTA, FQGNSA. The CDR3 extends over 16 amino acids. Trimming left V 0 bases short and J 3 bases short, with 15 bases between. The CDR3 coding sequence is TGTGCCAGCAGCTTAGCGGCTTCCACGGAGAACTACGAGCAGTACTTC. Amino acid sequence: CASSLAASTENYEQYF.